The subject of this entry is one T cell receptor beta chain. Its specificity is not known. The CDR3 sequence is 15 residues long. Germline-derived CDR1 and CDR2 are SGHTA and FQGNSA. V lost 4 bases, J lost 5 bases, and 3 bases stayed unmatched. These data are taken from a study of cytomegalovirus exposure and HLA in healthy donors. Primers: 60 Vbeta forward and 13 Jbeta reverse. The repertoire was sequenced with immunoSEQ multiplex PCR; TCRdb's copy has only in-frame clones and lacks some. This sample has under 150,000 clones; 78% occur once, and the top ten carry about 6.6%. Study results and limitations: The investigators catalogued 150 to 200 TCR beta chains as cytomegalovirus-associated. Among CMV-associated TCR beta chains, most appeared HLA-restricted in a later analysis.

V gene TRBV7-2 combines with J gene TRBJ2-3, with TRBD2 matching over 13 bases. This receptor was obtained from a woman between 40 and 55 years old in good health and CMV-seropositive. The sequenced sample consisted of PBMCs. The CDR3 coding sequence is TGTGCCAGCAGCTCACTAGCGGGAGGGGGAGATACGCAGTATTTT. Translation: CASSSLAGGGDTQYF.